This passage covers 15 T cell receptor beta chains from one sample sequenced in a study of shared clonotypes between healthy human individuals. This table comes from immunoSEQ multiplex PCR, and its TCRdb copy is limited to in-frame clones, with some not included. Of hundreds of thousands of clones in the sample, around 81% were seen once. The sample consisted of PBMCs. The source is a woman aged 40 to 50 in good health. Some clones in this sample may be carry-over from other donors' samples.

Of note for this clone: Other DNA sequences within the sample encode an identical CDR3. The rearrangement uses TRBV28 and TRBJ2-3; D not resolved. The germline V and J ends were trimmed by 5 bases and 0 bases, with 3 bases remaining between them. This CDR3 is 12 amino acids long. CDR1 is MDHEN and CDR2 is SYDVKM in the germline V gene. CDR3 DNA sequence: TGTGCCAGCAGTATCAGCACAGATACGCAGTATTTT. The encoded protein is CASSISTDTQYF.

The chain couples TRBV25-1 to TRBJ1-1; D may be TRBD1 (5 bases). The CDR3 is 16 residues long. Trimming removed 1 base at V and 3 bases at J, with 15 bases between. The germline gives CDR1 MGHDK, CDR2 SYGVNS. CDR3 DNA: TGTGCCAGCAGTGAATTGCGTGGGGCTGATTACACTGAAGCTTTCTTT. It encodes CASSELRGADYTEAFF. Full variable domain (missing parts from reference TRBV25-1 and TRBJ1-1): EADIYQTPRYLVIGTGKKITLECSQTMGHDKMYWYQQDPGMELHLIHYSYGVNSTEKGDLSSESTVSRIRTEHFPLTLESARPSHTSQYLCASSELRGADYTEAFFGQGTRLTVV.

This clone was counted once. This sequence joins TRBV15 and TRBJ1-2, with D tentatively TRBD1 (6 bases). Germline V CDR1 and CDR2: LNHNV, YYDKDF (reference sequence). CDR3 length: 15 residues. The V gene lost 3 bases and the J gene lost 8 bases, with 19 bases spanning the gap. The CDR3 bases are TGTGCCACCAGCAGTCAGGGGCGGTCTTCGGCCGGCTACACCTTC. Translation gives CATSSQGRSSAGYTF.

The chain recombines TRBV19 with TRBJ1-1, with a tentative D call TRBD1 (6 bases). V lost 3 bases, J lost 1 base, and 15 bases lay in between. The CDR3 extends over 16 amino acids. Germline CDR1 LNHDA, CDR2 SQIVND (reference sequence). The CDR3 is CASSMGTGKRNTEAFF. CDR3 DNA sequence: TGTGCCAGTAGTATGGGAACAGGGAAACGGAACACTGAAGCTTTCTTT.

CDR3 DNA sequence: TGCAGCGTAGACTCTAGCGGGTCCTCCTACAATGAGCAGTTCTTC. It codes for CSVDSSGSSYNEQFF. The V gene is TRBV29-1, the J gene TRBJ2-1; TRBD2 agrees at 8 bases. This CDR3 spans 15 amino acids. Losses at the gene ends were 6 bases for V and 0 bases for J; bases not matched to a gene: 7. The germline V gene encodes CDR1 SQVTM and CDR2 ANQGSEA.

This chain uses TRBV25-1 with TRBJ2-3; D remains unclear. Trimming removed 4 bases from V and 3 bases from J, with 11 bases in between. The CDR3 has 14 residues. Germline values: CDR1 MGHDK, CDR2 SYGVNS. This chain's CDR3 is CASSGPIETDTQYF. For the CDR3, the DNA is TGTGCCAGCAGTGGTCCGATAGAAACAGATACGCAGTATTTT.

This chain uses TRBV19 with TRBJ1-2, with 10 nucleotides matching TRBD1. V was pared by 6 bases and J by 6 bases, with 7 bases of the junction left unmatched. The CDR3 contains 14 residues. The germline CDR1 and CDR2 sequences are LNHDA and SQIVND (reference sequence). The CDR3, as DNA: TGTGCCAGTAGGAACCGGGGGACAGGGGATGGCTACACCTTC. Its protein is CASRNRGTGDGYTF.

The chain combines TRBV5-1 with TRBJ2-7; TRBD2 matches 14 bases. This CDR3 is built from 16 residues. The ends lost 6 bases at V and 0 bases at J; junction bases unmatched: 5. Germline CDR1 is SGHRS and CDR2 is YFSETQ. CDR3 bases: TGCGCCAGCAAAGAGACTAGCGGGAGGGCCTCCTACGAGCAGTACTTC. Translated, it gives CASKETSGRASYEQYF.

The rearrangement uses TRBV27 and TRBJ1-5, with TRBD1 matching 12 bases. The CDR3 consists of 16 residues. Germline-derived CDR1 and CDR2 are MNHEY and SMNVEV (reference sequence). With 5 bases clipped from V and 8 bases from J, the junction kept 10 bases outside the gene matches. CDR3 DNA: TGTGCCAGCAGTGCCCGCGGGACAGGGGGCAACGAGCCCCAGCATTTT. Translated, it gives CASSARGTGGNEPQHF.

This chain links TRBV25-1 with TRBJ2-2; 10 nucleotides align to TRBD2. This CDR3 comprises 13 residues. Looked up from germline, CDR1 is MGHDK and CDR2 is SYGVNS. V trimming: 5 bases; J trimming: 10 bases; junction bases outside the gene matches: 4. CDR3 residues: CASSWSGRVELFF. CDR3 nucleotides: TGTGCCAGCAGTTGGAGCGGGAGGGTGGAGCTGTTTTTT.

This sequence joins TRBV6-5 and TRBJ2-6, with a tentative D call TRBD1 (5 bases). Germline V gene data show CDR1 as MNHEY and CDR2 as SVGAGI. CDR3 length: 15 residues. Between the trimmed V and J ends, which lost 4 bases and 4 bases, there was a span of 11 bases. The CDR3 sequence: CASSFGRVGANVLTF. Here the CDR3 DNA reads TGTGCCAGCAGTTTCGGCAGGGTAGGGGCCAACGTCCTGACTTTC.

Many counts were recorded for this clone. Other DNA sequences in this specimen translate into the identical CDR3. This chain links TRBV5-1 with TRBJ1-4; TRBD1 matches at 8 bases. V shed 0 bases, J shed 8 bases, and the junction held 3 bases outside the gene matches. The CDR3 loop spans 14 amino acids. CDR1 SGHRS and CDR2 YFSETQ come from the germline V gene. CDR3: CASSLGQGREKLFF. The CDR3 DNA sequence: TGCGCCAGCAGCTTGGGACAGGGGCGGGAAAAACTGTTTTTT.

This clone was detected a few times. V is TRBV9 and J is TRBJ2-3; D unresolved. CDR1 is SGDLS, CDR2 YYNGEE, per germline. Between the trimmed V and J ends, which lost 2 bases and 2 bases, there was a span of 12 bases. This CDR3 has 15 residues. The CDR3 loop is CASSVGQDPTDTQYF. DNA for the CDR3: TGTGCCAGCAGCGTTGGCCAGGACCCCACAGATACGCAGTATTTT.

The V call is TRBV7-9, the J call TRBJ2-3, with 7 positions matching TRBD2. The CDR3 is 17 amino acids. The V and J ends lost 3 bases and 2 bases, in that order; junction bases with no gene match: 11. Germline-derived CDR1 and CDR2 are SEHNR and FQNEAQ (reference sequence). CDR3: CASSFDSGLWVTDTQYF. CDR3 coding DNA: TGTGCCAGCAGCTTCGATTCGGGACTATGGGTCACAGATACGCAGTATTTT.

Many counts were recorded for this clone. The rearrangement uses TRBV6-6 and TRBJ2-1; the match to TRBD1 covers 9 bases. CDR3 length equals 15 residues. Trimming took 2 bases from V and 5 from J; bases not matched to a gene: 4. From germline, CDR1 is MNHNY and CDR2 SVGAGI (reference sequence). The CDR3, as DNA: TGTGCCAGCAGTTACGCCGGACAGGGGCACAATGAGCAGTTCTTC. Residues: CASSYAGQGHNEQFF.